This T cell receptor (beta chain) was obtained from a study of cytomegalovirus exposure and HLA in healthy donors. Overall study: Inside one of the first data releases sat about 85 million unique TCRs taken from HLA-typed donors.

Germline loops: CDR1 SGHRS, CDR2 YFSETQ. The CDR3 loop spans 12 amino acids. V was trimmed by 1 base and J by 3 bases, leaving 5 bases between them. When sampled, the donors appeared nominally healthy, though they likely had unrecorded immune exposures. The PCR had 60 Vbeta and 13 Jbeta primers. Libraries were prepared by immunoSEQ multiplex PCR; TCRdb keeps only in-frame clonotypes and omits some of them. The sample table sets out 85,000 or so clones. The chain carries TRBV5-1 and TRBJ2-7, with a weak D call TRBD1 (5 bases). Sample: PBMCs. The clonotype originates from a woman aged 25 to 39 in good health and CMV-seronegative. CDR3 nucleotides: TGCGCCAGCAGCTTGCAGGGCTACGAGCAGTACTTC. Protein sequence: CASSLQGYEQYF. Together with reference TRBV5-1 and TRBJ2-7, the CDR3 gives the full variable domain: KAGVTQTPRYLIKTRGQQVTLSCSPISGHRSVSWYQQTPGQGLQFLFEYFSETQRNKGNFPGRFSGRQFSNSRSEMNVSTLELGDSALYLCASSLQGYEQYFGPGTRLTVT.